This is a list of T cell receptor beta chains from one sample in a study of metastatic and nonmetastatic thyroid tumors. Using MiXCR, TCRdb re-called clones from the PCR reads. There are over 25,000 clones in the sample; about 15% occur only once, and around 4.4% lies in the top ten. Material for sequencing was blood. These receptors were obtained from a female donor with papillary thyroid cancer or a benign thyroid nodule (not recorded which). Some clones in this sample may be carry-over from other donors' samples. CDR3s include the opening cysteine and the closing phenylalanine or tryptophan. Each record gives: CDR3 protein, CDR3 DNA, D gene, clone size, CDR3 length, J gene, V gene. D genes are given only for firm matches. Clone size is given for some rows only: seen once, a few or many times, or a class if the clone is expanded.

CDR3 protein: CASLNEAGRLEQYF
CDR3 DNA: TGTGCCAGTCTCAACGAGGCAGGCAGGCTCGAGCAGTACTTC
D gene: -
clone size: many
CDR3 length: 14
J gene: TRBJ2-7
V gene: TRBV28

CDR3 protein: CASSQVGSGIGRRLNEEYF
CDR3 DNA: -
D gene: -
clone size: many
CDR3 length: 19
J gene: TRBJ2-7
V gene: TRBV3-1

CDR3 protein: CASSLSKRVVDYGYTF
CDR3 DNA: TGTGCCAGCAGTTTATCGAAACGGGTTGTGGACTATGGCTACACCTTC
D gene: -
clone size: many
CDR3 length: 16
J gene: TRBJ1-2
V gene: TRBV27

CDR3 protein: CSASWTSGGETQYF
CDR3 DNA: TGCAGTGCTAGTTGGACTAGCGGGGGAGAGACCCAGTACTTC
D gene: TRBD2
clone size: -
CDR3 length: 14
J gene: TRBJ2-5
V gene: TRBV20-1

CDR3 protein: CASSSIGANYGYTF
CDR3 DNA: TGTGCCAGTAGTAGCATTGGGGCGAACTATGGCTACACCTTC
D gene: -
clone size: many
CDR3 length: 14
J gene: TRBJ1-2
V gene: TRBV19

CDR3 protein: CACSRDRPYEQYF
CDR3 DNA: TGTGCCTGTAGCCGAGACAGACCCTACGAGCAGTACTTC
D gene: -
clone size: medium-sized
CDR3 length: 13
J gene: TRBJ2-7
V gene: TRBV30

CDR3 protein: CASSLSPVQYF
CDR3 DNA: TGTGCCAGCAGTTTAAGTCCGGTGCAGTACTTC
D gene: -
clone size: medium-sized
CDR3 length: 11
J gene: TRBJ2-7
V gene: TRBV28

CDR3 protein: CAIRSGTSGSEGSGELFF
CDR3 DNA: TGTGCCATCAGATCCGGGACTAGCGGGAGTGAAGGTTCCGGGGAGCTGTTTTTT
D gene: TRBD2
clone size: medium-sized
CDR3 length: 18
J gene: TRBJ2-2
V gene: TRBV10-3

CDR3 protein: CSASSAGGSPLHF
CDR3 DNA: TGCAGTGCTAGTTCGGCAGGGGGTTCACCCCTCCACTTT
D gene: TRBD1
clone size: -
CDR3 length: 13
J gene: TRBJ1-6
V gene: TRBV20-1

CDR3 protein: CASGYDQETQYF
CDR3 DNA: TGTGCCAGCGGTTATGACCAAGAGACCCAGTACTTC
D gene: -
clone size: many
CDR3 length: 12
J gene: TRBJ2-5
V gene: TRBV2

CDR3 protein: CATSDGGLDTEAFF
CDR3 DNA: TGTGCCACCAGTGATGGAGGGTTGGACACTGAAGCTTTCTTT
D gene: -
clone size: many
CDR3 length: 14
J gene: TRBJ1-1
V gene: TRBV24-1

CDR3 protein: CASSYTAAKETQYF
CDR3 DNA: TGTGCCAGCAGCTATACGGCAGCCAAAGAGACCCAGTACTTC
D gene: -
clone size: many
CDR3 length: 14
J gene: TRBJ2-5
V gene: TRBV11-2

CDR3 protein: CSARGRGQNTEAFF
CDR3 DNA: TGCAGTGCTAGAGGTCGAGGCCAGAACACTGAAGCTTTCTTT
D gene: -
clone size: -
CDR3 length: 14
J gene: TRBJ1-1
V gene: TRBV20-1

CDR3 protein: CASSLVPGGTNTGELFF
CDR3 DNA: TGTGCCAGCAGCTTGGTTCCCGGCGGGACCAACACCGGGGAGCTGTTTTTT
D gene: -
clone size: few
CDR3 length: 17
J gene: TRBJ2-2
V gene: TRBV5-4

CDR3 protein: CATSDLGEQYF
CDR3 DNA: TGTGCCACCAGTGATTTGGGGGAGCAGTACTTC
D gene: -
clone size: medium-sized
CDR3 length: 11
J gene: TRBJ2-7
V gene: TRBV24-1

CDR3 protein: CASSLGLAGPYEQYF
CDR3 DNA: TGTGCCAGCAGCCTTGGACTAGCGGGCCCGTACGAGCAGTACTTC
D gene: TRBD2
clone size: many
CDR3 length: 15
J gene: TRBJ2-7
V gene: TRBV9

CDR3 protein: CASSPRGSSYNSPLHF
CDR3 DNA: TGTGCCAGCAGCCCCAGGGGGTCCTCCTATAATTCACCCCTCCACTTT
D gene: TRBD1
clone size: many
CDR3 length: 16
J gene: TRBJ1-6
V gene: TRBV27

CDR3 protein: CASSLEGGTEAFF
CDR3 DNA: TGTGCCAGCAGCTTAGAAGGGGGCACTGAAGCTTTCTTT
D gene: -
clone size: many
CDR3 length: 13
J gene: TRBJ1-1
V gene: TRBV7-9

CDR3 protein: CASSSRAGGHGELFF
CDR3 DNA: TGTGCCAGCAGTTCGCGGGCGGGAGGGCACGGGGAGCTGTTTTTT
D gene: TRBD2
clone size: many
CDR3 length: 15
J gene: TRBJ2-2
V gene: TRBV5-4

CDR3 protein: CASSSSGYEQYF
CDR3 DNA: TGTGCCAGCAGCTCCTCGGGCTACGAGCAGTACTTC
D gene: -
clone size: -
CDR3 length: 12
J gene: TRBJ2-7
V gene: TRBV7-9

CDR3 protein: CASRPGTGGDSETKYF
CDR3 DNA: TGCGCCAGCAGACCCGGGACAGGGGGCGACTCGGAGACCAAGTACTTC
D gene: TRBD1
clone size: -
CDR3 length: 16
J gene: TRBJ2-5
V gene: TRBV5-1

CDR3 protein: CASSLEGAAASTDTQYF
CDR3 DNA: TGTGCCAGCAGCTTAGAGGGGGCGGCGGCTAGCACAGATACGCAGTATTTT
D gene: -
clone size: many
CDR3 length: 17
J gene: TRBJ2-3
V gene: TRBV11-2

CDR3 protein: CASSDLAVGANCGYTF
CDR3 DNA: TGTGCCAGCAGTGACCTGGCAGTGGGAGCTAACTGTGGCTACACCTTC
D gene: -
clone size: few
CDR3 length: 16
J gene: TRBJ1-2
V gene: TRBV6-1

CDR3 protein: CASSRSQGAVAYEQYF
CDR3 DNA: TGTGCCAGTAGTAGGTCACAGGGGGCAGTCGCCTACGAGCAGTACTTC
D gene: TRBD1
clone size: many
CDR3 length: 16
J gene: TRBJ2-7
V gene: TRBV19

CDR3 protein: CASSLVGQVHSGANVLTF
CDR3 DNA: TGTGCCAGCAGCTTAGTTGGACAGGTCCACTCTGGGGCCAACGTCCTGACTTTC
D gene: TRBD1
clone size: many
CDR3 length: 18
J gene: TRBJ2-6
V gene: TRBV7-3

CDR3 protein: CSAPDRGTGELFF
CDR3 DNA: TGCAGTGCCCCTGACAGGGGTACCGGGGAGCTGTTTTTT
D gene: TRBD1
clone size: many
CDR3 length: 13
J gene: TRBJ2-2
V gene: TRBV20-1

CDR3 protein: CAISESLGQPLSSYNSPLHF
CDR3 DNA: TGTGCCATCAGTGAGTCGTTGGGACAGCCCCTGAGCTCCTATAATTCACCCCTCCACTTT
D gene: TRBD1
clone size: many
CDR3 length: 20
J gene: TRBJ1-6
V gene: TRBV10-3

CDR3 protein: CASSLEWRKPQHF
CDR3 DNA: TGTGCCAGCAGTTTAGAGTGGAGAAAGCCCCAGCATTTT
D gene: -
clone size: -
CDR3 length: 13
J gene: TRBJ1-5
V gene: TRBV12-3/TRBV12-4

CDR3 protein: CASSRLESNTGELFF
CDR3 DNA: TGCGCCAGCAGCCGCCTAGAGTCGAACACCGGGGAGCTGTTTTTT
D gene: -
clone size: many
CDR3 length: 15
J gene: TRBJ2-2
V gene: TRBV5-1

CDR3 protein: CASRRQGGDYGYTF
CDR3 DNA: TGTGCCAGTAGGAGACAGGGCGGGGACTATGGCTACACCTTC
D gene: TRBD1
clone size: many
CDR3 length: 14
J gene: TRBJ1-2
V gene: TRBV19

CDR3 protein: CASRTGSRGDTQCF
CDR3 DNA: TGTGCCAGCAGAACGGGGTCTAGAGGAGATACGCAGTGTTTT
D gene: -
clone size: few
CDR3 length: 14
J gene: TRBJ2-3
V gene: TRBV6-1

CDR3 protein: CASSTRANTEAFF
CDR3 DNA: TGTGCCAGCAGTACCCGGGCGAACACTGAAGCTTTCTTT
D gene: -
clone size: few
CDR3 length: 13
J gene: TRBJ1-1
V gene: TRBV6-2/TRBV6-3

CDR3 protein: CASRMGIQNSPLHF
CDR3 DNA: TGTGCCAGCAGGATGGGGATCCAGAATTCACCCCTCCACTTT
D gene: -
clone size: medium-sized
CDR3 length: 14
J gene: TRBJ1-6
V gene: TRBV6-9

CDR3 protein: CASSPWGGSYEQYF
CDR3 DNA: TGCGCCAGCAGCCCCTGGGGGGGTAGCTACGAGCAGTACTTC
D gene: TRBD2
clone size: many
CDR3 length: 14
J gene: TRBJ2-7
V gene: TRBV4-1

CDR3 protein: CASSESAGERDEQYF
CDR3 DNA: TGTGCCAGCAGTGAATCGGCCGGGGAGAGAGACGAGCAGTACTTC
D gene: -
clone size: medium-sized
CDR3 length: 15
J gene: TRBJ2-7
V gene: TRBV6-1

CDR3 protein: CAWTTDRTIYNEQFF
CDR3 DNA: TGTGCCTGGACCACGGACAGGACAATCTACAATGAGCAGTTCTTC
D gene: TRBD1
clone size: many
CDR3 length: 15
J gene: TRBJ2-1
V gene: TRBV30

CDR3 protein: CASSEAYWRVEQFF
CDR3 DNA: TGTGCCAGCAGTGAAGCATACTGGAGGGTCGAGCAGTTCTTC
D gene: -
clone size: medium-sized
CDR3 length: 14
J gene: TRBJ2-1
V gene: TRBV6-1

CDR3 protein: CASSLLAGVGTGELFF
CDR3 DNA: TGTGCCAGCAGTTTGTTGGCGGGAGTAGGCACCGGGGAGCTGTTTTTT
D gene: TRBD2
clone size: medium-sized
CDR3 length: 16
J gene: TRBJ2-2
V gene: TRBV12-3/TRBV12-4

CDR3 protein: CAIRGTGAGTEAFF
CDR3 DNA: TGTGCCATCAGGGGGACAGGGGCGGGTACTGAAGCTTTCTTT
D gene: TRBD1
clone size: many
CDR3 length: 14
J gene: TRBJ1-1
V gene: TRBV10-3

CDR3 protein: CASSRGGLETQYF
CDR3 DNA: TGCGCCAGCAGCCGAGGGGGCCTGGAGACCCAGTACTTC
D gene: TRBD1
clone size: many
CDR3 length: 13
J gene: TRBJ2-5
V gene: TRBV5-1

CDR3 protein: CASSPGLAGDSVGNEQFF
CDR3 DNA: TGTGCCAGCAGTCCGGGACTAGCGGGAGACTCCGTGGGCAATGAGCAGTTCTTC
D gene: TRBD2
clone size: many
CDR3 length: 18
J gene: TRBJ2-1
V gene: TRBV12-3/TRBV12-4

CDR3 protein: CASKIAGGSYNEQFF
CDR3 DNA: TGTGCCAGCAAGATAGCGGGTGGGTCCTACAATGAGCAGTTCTTC
D gene: TRBD2
clone size: -
CDR3 length: 15
J gene: TRBJ2-1
V gene: TRBV6-1

CDR3 protein: CASSRVGDGVWHTLELFF
CDR3 DNA: TGTGCCAGCAGCCGGGTCGGGGACGGCGTGTGGCACACCTTGGAGCTGTTTTTT
D gene: -
clone size: -
CDR3 length: 18
J gene: TRBJ2-2
V gene: TRBV4-2

CDR3 protein: CASSDRPTSNQPQHF
CDR3 DNA: TGTGCCAGTAGTGATCGTCCAACCTCCAATCAGCCCCAGCATTTT
D gene: -
clone size: many
CDR3 length: 15
J gene: TRBJ1-5
V gene: TRBV19

CDR3 protein: CASSYRGSGANVLTF
CDR3 DNA: TGTGCCAGCAGCTACAGGGGTTCTGGGGCCAACGTCCTGACTTTC
D gene: TRBD1
clone size: -
CDR3 length: 15
J gene: TRBJ2-6
V gene: TRBV5-4

CDR3 protein: CASSLGSTDTQYF
CDR3 DNA: TGTGCCAGCAGTTTAGGCAGCACAGATACGCAGTATTTT
D gene: -
clone size: many
CDR3 length: 13
J gene: TRBJ2-3
V gene: TRBV28

CDR3 protein: CASRHTSGSETQYF
CDR3 DNA: TGTGCCAGCAGGCATACTAGCGGGAGTGAGACCCAGTACTTC
D gene: TRBD2
clone size: many
CDR3 length: 14
J gene: TRBJ2-5
V gene: TRBV7-8

CDR3 protein: CASSLRLGGVNEQFF
CDR3 DNA: TGTGCCAGCAGTTTACGGCTAGGGGGGGTCAATGAGCAGTTCTTC
D gene: -
clone size: many
CDR3 length: 15
J gene: TRBJ2-1
V gene: TRBV12-3/TRBV12-4